These 14 T cell receptor beta chains originate from one sample sequenced in a study of blood T cell repertoires in COVID-19. Assay used: immunoSEQ multiplex PCR; TCRdb lists only in-frame clones, some missing. The top ten hold 2.5% to 3.5% of the sample, which has 45,000 to 65,000 clones, more than 90% seen once. Sequenced: peripheral blood. The source of these receptors is a human donor in a cohort sampled during active COVID-19.

The rearrangement uses TRBV18 and TRBJ2-1, with D unclear. The V end lost 2 bases, the J end lost 3 bases, and 8 bases lay between the germline ends. Looked up from germline, CDR1 is KGHSH and CDR2 is LQKENI. The CDR3 spans 14 residues. In DNA form, the CDR3 reads TGTGCCAGCTCACCATTAACTTACTACAATGAGCAGTTCTTC. Its translation is CASSPLTYYNEQFF.

This chain links TRBV19 with TRBJ1-5; TRBD1 aligns across 7 bases. Trimming took 6 bases from V and 11 from J; bases not matched to a gene: 13. From germline, CDR1 is LNHDA and CDR2 SQIVND (reference sequence). This CDR3 is 14 amino acids long. The CDR3 nucleotides read TGTGCCAGTAGCCCAACAGGGGCCCTATATACCCAGCATTTT. This sequence encodes CASSPTGALYTQHF.

V gene TRBV7-9 combines with J gene TRBJ1-2; 9 bases line up with TRBD1. The CDR3 sequence is 14 residues long. CDR1 SEHNR and CDR2 FQNEAQ come from the germline V gene (reference sequence). V gave up 5 bases and J gave up 6 bases; unmatched junction bases: 7. DNA for the CDR3: TGTGCCAGCAGCGACGAACAGGGGGCGAATGGCTACACCTTC. It is translated as CASSDEQGANGYTF.

This clone was seen once. The chain has TRBV4-3 and TRBJ2-5; 8 bases align to TRBD2. This CDR3 has 15 residues. Trimming at V came to 4 bases and at J to 3 bases, leaving 7 bases not matched to a gene. Looked up from germline, CDR1 is LGHNA and CDR2 is YSLEER. The DNA of the CDR3 is TGCGCCAGCAGCCTATCCCCGGGAGGGGAAGAGACCCAGTACTTC. Residues: CASSLSPGGEETQYF.

The rearrangement links TRBV9 to TRBJ2-5; perhaps TRBD2 as D (5 bases). The CDR3 runs 16 residues. Germline assignment: CDR1 SGDLS and CDR2 YYNGEE. V was pared by 0 bases and J by 2 bases, with 14 bases between. DNA for the CDR3: TGTGCCAGCAGCGTAGGGTATATGCCGGGACAAGAGACCCAGTACTTC. It encodes CASSVGYMPGQETQYF.

The rearrangement links TRBV7-9 to TRBJ2-7; D gene unclear. Germline V gene sequence: CDR1 SEHNR, CDR2 FQNEAQ (reference sequence). Deletions cut 8 bases from V and 6 bases from J, with 17 bases between. The CDR3 runs to 13 residues. The CDR3 here is CASGRSEGREQYF. For the CDR3, the DNA is TGTGCCAGCGGCCGGAGTGAAGGTCGCGAGCAGTACTTC.

V gene TRBV4-3 combines with J gene TRBJ2-1; 9 nucleotides align to TRBD1. This CDR3 has 15 amino acids. With V trimmed by 0 bases and J by 3 bases, 0 bases remained unmatched. Per the germline V gene, CDR1 is LGHNA and CDR2 is YSLEER. The CDR3 sequence is CASSQETGGYNEQFF. The CDR3 nucleotides read TGCGCCAGCAGCCAAGAGACAGGGGGCTACAATGAGCAGTTCTTC.

The chain uses TRBV13 and TRBJ2-2, with TRBD2 matching 9 bases. CDR3 length: 16 residues. Unmatched junction bases numbered 9, after V lost 5 bases and J lost 5 bases. Germline CDR1 reads PRHDT; CDR2 reads FYEKMQ (reference sequence). The CDR3 sequence: CASSVSLAGGTGELFF. DNA for the CDR3: TGTGCCAGCAGCGTATCACTAGCGGGTGGAACCGGGGAGCTGTTTTTT.

This chain uses TRBV28 with TRBJ2-7, with 8 bases lining up with TRBD2. The ends lost 3 bases at V and 6 bases at J; junction bases unmatched: 1. Germline V gene sequence: CDR1 MDHEN, CDR2 SYDVKM. CDR3 length equals 12 residues. The CDR3 nucleotides are TGTGCCAGCAGTTTTCGGGGGGGCGAGCAGTACTTC. Amino acids: CASSFRGGEQYF. The full variable domain, its missing parts supplied by reference TRBV28 and TRBJ2-7, is DVKVTQSSRYLVKRTGEKVFLECVQDMDHENMFWYRQDPGLGLRLIYFSYDVKMKEKGDIPEGYSVSREKKERFSLILESASTNQTSMYLCASSFRGGEQYFGPGTRLTVT.

The rearrangement uses TRBV4-1 and TRBJ2-5; no clear D. CDR3 length: 12 residues. Germline values: CDR1 MGHRA, CDR2 YSYEKL. The germline V and J ends were trimmed by 1 base and 4 bases, with 4 bases remaining between them. CDR3 amino acids: CASSQARETQYF. The CDR3, as DNA: TGCGCCAGCAGCCAAGCGAGAGAGACCCAGTACTTC.

V usage is TRBV5-3 and J usage is TRBJ1-3, with TRBD1 as a possible D gene (5 bases). TRBV5-3 is reported as an ORF; its role is uncertain. Deletions cut 5 bases from V and 4 bases from J, with 10 bases between. The CDR3 has 13 residues. In DNA form, the CDR3 reads TGTGCCAGAAGTGGGGCGGGAGGAAACACCATATATTTT. This encodes CARSGAGGNTIYF.

The V call is TRBV6-5, the J call TRBJ2-5; 10 bases line up with TRBD2. The CDR3 sequence is 14 residues long. The trim removed 7 bases at V and 9 bases at J, leaving 11 bases unmatched. Per germline, CDR1 MNHEY and CDR2 SVGAGI. CDR3 loop: CASTYRTSGGAQYF. The CDR3 DNA reads as TGTGCCAGCACCTACCGGACTAGCGGAGGGGCCCAGTACTTC.

The chain uses TRBV10-3 and TRBJ1-1; no clear D gene. Trimming stripped 1 base from V and 5 bases from J, with 5 bases between. Germline CDR1 is ENHRY and CDR2 is SYGVKD. The CDR3 length is 12 residues. CDR3: CAISELTTEAFF. In nucleotides, the CDR3 is TGTGCCATCAGTGAGTTGACAACTGAAGCTTTCTTT.

The chain recombines TRBV9 with TRBJ2-1; the D gene is possibly TRBD2 (6 bases). V was clipped by 0 bases and J by 7 bases, with 8 bases between them. CDR3 length: 13 amino acids. The germline CDR1 and CDR2 sequences are SGDLS and YYNGEE. The DNA of the CDR3 is TGTGCCAGCAGCGTAGAAGCGGGTAATGAGCAGTTCTTC. It yields the protein CASSVEAGNEQFF.